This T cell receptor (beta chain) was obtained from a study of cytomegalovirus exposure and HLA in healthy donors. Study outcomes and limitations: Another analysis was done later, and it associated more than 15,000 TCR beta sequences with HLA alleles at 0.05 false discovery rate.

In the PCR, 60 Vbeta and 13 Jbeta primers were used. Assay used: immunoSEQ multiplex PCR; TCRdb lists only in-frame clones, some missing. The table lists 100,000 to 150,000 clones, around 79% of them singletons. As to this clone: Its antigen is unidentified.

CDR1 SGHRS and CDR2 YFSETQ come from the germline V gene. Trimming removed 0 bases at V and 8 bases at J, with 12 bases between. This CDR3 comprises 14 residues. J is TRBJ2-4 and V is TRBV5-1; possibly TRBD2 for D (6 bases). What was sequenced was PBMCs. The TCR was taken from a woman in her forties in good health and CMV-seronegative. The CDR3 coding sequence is TGCGCCAGCAGCTTGGTCCCAGGCGGGGACATTCAGTACTTC. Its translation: CASSLVPGGDIQYF. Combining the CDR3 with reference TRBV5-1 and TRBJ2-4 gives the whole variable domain KAGVTQTPRYLIKTRGQQVTLSCSPISGHRSVSWYQQTPGQGLQFLFEYFSETQRNKGNFPGRFSGRQFSNSRSEMNVSTLELGDSALYLCASSLVPGGDIQYFGAGTRLSVL.